Below are 6 T cell receptor beta chains sequenced from a single sample in a study of Ad26.COV2.S vaccination and SARS-CoV-2 variants. This sample's treatment: 19 received Ad26.COV2.S at low or high dose, single or two shots; 5 received placebo; per-sample allocation not given. At day 63 after the first vaccine or placebo injection, samples were drawn. TCRdb's copy holds only in-frame clones and misses some; the assay was immunoSEQ multiplex PCR. The sample includes about 440,000 clones, about 90% of them seen just once. The sequencing used peripheral blood, collected in a trial of Ad26.COV2.S vaccine versus placebo. These receptors were obtained from a person aged 18-65 years who received the Ad26.COV2.S COVID-19 vaccine or a placebo.

The J gene is TRBJ2-1, the V gene TRBV7-9; D is perhaps TRBD2 (6 bases). Germline loops: CDR1 SEHNR, CDR2 FQNEAQ (reference sequence). The CDR3 contains 16 residues. Trimming removed 2 bases from V and 0 bases from J, with 11 bases in between. In nucleotides, the CDR3 is TGTGCCAGCAGCTTACTCGGGAGACTCTCCTACAATGAGCAGTTCTTC. Its translation: CASSLLGRLSYNEQFF.

This chain links TRBV5-1 with TRBJ1-2; D is ambiguous. Trimming took off 0 bases at V and 3 bases at J, with 6 bases between the two ends. This CDR3 region has 13 residues. Germline-derived CDR1 and CDR2 are SGHRS and YFSETQ. DNA for the CDR3: TGCGCCAGCAGCTTGGACCTCGACTATGGCTACACCTTC. Encoded protein: CASSLDLDYGYTF.

The chain uses TRBV10-3 and TRBJ1-4; no definite D call. Trimming shortened V by 0 bases and J by 5 bases, and 10 bases separated the two germline ends. CDR3 size: 15 residues. Germline V gene data show CDR1 as ENHRY and CDR2 as SYGVKD. The CDR3 sequence: CAISESGNANEKLFF. In nucleotides, the CDR3 is TGTGCCATCAGTGAGTCCGGGAATGCGAATGAAAAACTGTTTTTT.

The V gene is TRBV2, the J gene TRBJ1-5, with 11 bases identical to TRBD1. This CDR3 has 14 residues. V lost 5 bases, J lost 9 bases, and 6 bases stayed unmatched. Germline values: CDR1 SNHLY, CDR2 FYNNEI. DNA for the CDR3: TGTGCCAGCAGTCTCGGACAGGGGGCATTGCCCCAGCATTTT. Protein product: CASSLGQGALPQHF.

The chain links TRBV10-3 to TRBJ2-5; 8 nucleotides align to TRBD2. Germline CDR1 is ENHRY and CDR2 is SYGVKD. The CDR3 sequence is 13 residues long. With 4 bases clipped from V and 9 bases from J, the junction kept 7 bases outside the gene matches. CDR3 residues: CAISVGRVGAQYF. CDR3 nucleotides: TGTGCCATCAGTGTCGGGAGGGTTGGGGCCCAGTACTTC.

The chain couples TRBV9 to TRBJ2-3; weak D call: TRBD2 (7 bases). Between the trimmed V and J ends, which lost 0 bases and 1 base, there was a span of 12 bases. The CDR3 runs to 16 residues. CDR1 and CDR2 from the germline V gene are SGDLS and YYNGEE. This chain's CDR3 is CASSVAGGGRTDTQYF. The DNA of the CDR3 is TGTGCCAGCAGCGTAGCTGGGGGGGGGCGCACAGATACGCAGTATTTT.